One sample yielded the 32 T cell receptor beta chains listed below, sequenced in a study of blood T cell repertoires in COVID-19. Profiled with immunoSEQ multiplex PCR; TCRdb holds only in-frame clones, not every one. The sample contains some 140,000 clones, roughly 85% of which appear only once. Sequencing was carried out using peripheral blood. Source of these receptors: a man aged 60-69 years with acute or convalescent COVID-19.

The CDR3 is CASSEEGLAGGWWENIQYF. The CDR3 DNA is TGTGCCAGCAGCGAAGAGGGACTAGCGGGAGGTTGGTGGGAAAACATTCAGTACTTC. This sequence joins TRBV9 and TRBJ2-4; 15 bases agree with TRBD2. Unmatched junction bases numbered 12, after V lost 3 bases and J lost 5 bases. CDR1 is SGDLS and CDR2 is YYNGEE in the germline V gene. This CDR3 is built from 19 residues.

This clone occurred once. This sequence joins TRBV12-3 or TRBV12-4 and TRBJ2-1; TRBD2 matches at 12 bases. This CDR3 is 13 amino acids long. The V segment lost 5 bases and the J segment 11 bases; nucleotides outside the gene matches: 4. The CDR3 DNA reads as TGTGCCAGCAGTAGGACTAGCGGGACCCAGCAGTTCTTC. Translation: CASSRTSGTQQFF.

The rearrangement joins TRBV25-1 to TRBJ1-1, with 9 nucleotides matching TRBD1. Germline V lookup: CDR1 MGHDK, CDR2 SYGVNS. The CDR3 has 14 amino acids. The ends lost 2 bases at V and 6 bases at J; junction bases unmatched: 4. The CDR3: CASSEMRTGAEAFF. As DNA, the CDR3 is TGTGCCAGCAGTGAAATGCGGACAGGGGCTGAAGCTTTCTTT.

The V and J genes are TRBV4-3 and TRBJ1-4, with 8 bases aligning to TRBD1. Germline loops: CDR1 LGHNA, CDR2 YSLEER. The CDR3 is made up of 15 amino acids. Germline trimming cut 1 base from V and 8 bases from J; bases unmatched to any gene: 6. The chain's CDR3 is CASSQGSGGAEKLFF. The CDR3 DNA follows: TGCGCCAGCAGCCAAGGATCAGGGGGCGCAGAAAAACTGTTTTTT.

This sequence joins TRBV9 and TRBJ2-5, with 11 bases matching TRBD2. CDR3 length: 15 amino acids. The ends lost 4 bases at V and 5 bases at J; junction bases unmatched: 7. The germline V gene has CDR1 SGDLS and CDR2 YYNGEE. The CDR3 loop reads CASSQTSGSGETQYF. The CDR3 bases are TGTGCCAGCAGCCAAACTAGCGGGAGTGGGGAGACCCAGTACTTC.

The chain has TRBV18 and TRBJ1-3, with TRBD1 matching over 10 bases. J gave up 2 bases and V 3 bases, and 1 base lay outside the gene matches. The CDR3 is 15 residues long. Germline V gives CDR1 KGHSH, CDR2 LQKENI. The CDR3 reads CASSPGTGAGNTIYF. As DNA, the CDR3 is TGTGCCAGCTCACCTGGGACAGGGGCTGGAAACACCATATATTTT.

The CDR3: CASSLAAGASNQPQHF. Here the CDR3 DNA reads TGTGCCAGCAGCTTGGCCGCGGGGGCGAGCAATCAGCCCCAGCATTTT. V is TRBV5-6 and J is TRBJ1-5, with D perhaps TRBD1 (6 bases). The CDR3 loop spans 16 amino acids. V was cut by 0 bases and J by 1 base, with 11 bases left in between. CDR1 and CDR2 from the germline V gene are SGHDT and YYEEEE.

The rearrangement uses TRBV5-5 and TRBJ2-1; TRBD1 aligns across 12 bases. The J segment lost 7 bases and the V segment lost 4 bases, leaving 12 bases of the junction unmatched. The CDR3 extends over 17 amino acids. Germline-derived CDR1 and CDR2 are SGHKS and YYEKEE (reference sequence). The CDR3 reads CASSGQAGTGGLNEQFF. The CDR3 nucleotides are TGTGCCAGCAGCGGACAAGCCGGGACAGGGGGCCTGAATGAGCAGTTCTTC.

V usage is TRBV28 and J usage is TRBJ1-4; 7 nucleotides match TRBD1. Unmatched junction bases numbered 0, after V lost 4 bases and J lost 7 bases. Germline CDR1 is MDHEN and CDR2 is SYDVKM. CDR3 size: 12 residues. CDR3 amino acids: CASSSGGEKLFF. The CDR3 DNA reads TGTGCCAGCAGTTCAGGGGGTGAAAAACTGTTTTTT.

The CDR3 DNA reads TGTGCCAGCAGCCAATCGGGACAGGGCGTAGGTGAGCAGTTCTTC. Translating it yields CASSQSGQGVGEQFF. The chain joins TRBV7-2 to TRBJ2-1; TRBD1 aligns across 9 bases. Germline CDR1 is SGHTA and CDR2 is FQGNSA. J gave up 9 bases and V 5 bases, and 11 bases lay outside the gene matches. The CDR3 covers 15 residues.

This chain uses TRBV28 with TRBJ2-7, with D tentatively TRBD2 (5 bases). Germline CDR1 reads MDHEN; CDR2 reads SYDVKM. Trimming took off 7 bases at V and 4 bases at J, with 14 bases between the two ends. The CDR3 is 13 amino acids. The CDR3 DNA reads TGTGCCAGCAAAACAAGACTAACTTACGAGCAGTACTTC. Amino acids: CASKTRLTYEQYF.

This chain links TRBV27 with TRBJ1-6; 9 nucleotides line up with TRBD1. The CDR3 is 15 residues long. V trimming: 5 bases; J trimming: 7 bases; junction bases outside the gene matches: 6. CDR1 and CDR2 (germline): MNHEY, SMNVEV (reference sequence). DNA of the CDR3: TGTGCCAGCAGTAGCTCCGACAGGGGGAATTCACCCCTCCACTTT. Translation: CASSSSDRGNSPLHF.

V usage is TRBV7-9 and J usage is TRBJ2-2; tentatively, D is TRBD2 (5 bases). The CDR3 totals 16 residues. V shed 5 bases and J shed 0 bases, with 13 bases lying between them. The germline gives CDR1 SEHNR, CDR2 FQNEAQ (reference sequence). CDR3 residues: CASSPSGNANTGELFF. CDR3 bases: TGTGCCAGCAGCCCCTCGGGGAACGCGAACACCGGGGAGCTGTTTTTT.

The V and J genes are TRBV24-1 and TRBJ2-2, with a possible D match to TRBD2 (7 bases). V was trimmed by 3 bases and J by 6 bases, leaving 16 bases between them. The CDR3 covers 16 residues. Looked up from germline, CDR1 is KGHDR and CDR2 is SFDVKD. The CDR3 DNA is TGTGCCACCAGTGATGAAGGGGGAGGGGTCCCCGGGGAGCTGTTTTTT. The encoded protein is CATSDEGGGVPGELFF.

This clone appeared a single time. The V gene is TRBV5-4, the J gene TRBJ2-3; 9 nucleotides align to TRBD2. CDR3 length: 14 amino acids. Germline-derived CDR1 and CDR2 are SGHNT and YYREEE (reference sequence). Trimming took 2 bases from V and 5 from J; bases not matched to a gene: 3. CDR3 in DNA: TGTGCCAGCAGCTTCCAGACTAGCGGAGATACGCAGTATTTT. It translates to CASSFQTSGDTQYF.

This chain uses TRBV9 with TRBJ1-4; TRBD1 matches at 7 bases. The germline gives CDR1 SGDLS, CDR2 YYNGEE. The CDR3 sequence is 14 residues long. V was pared by 2 bases and J by 3 bases, with 1 base of the junction left unmatched. CDR3 residues: CASSVDRANEKLFF. In DNA, the CDR3 is TGTGCCAGCAGCGTCGACAGGGCTAATGAAAAACTGTTTTTT.

The chain is built from TRBV9 and TRBJ2-5; D not resolved. The CDR3 sequence is 14 residues long. Trimming left V 0 bases short and J 2 bases short, with 8 bases between. Per the germline V gene, CDR1 is SGDLS and CDR2 is YYNGEE. The DNA for the CDR3 is TGTGCCAGCAGCGTAGACCCTATTCAAGAGACCCAGTACTTC. Translation gives CASSVDPIQETQYF.

This clone appeared a single time. The chain joins TRBV3-1 (or the pseudogene TRBV3-2) to TRBJ1-6, with D possibly matching TRBD1 (5 bases). The V gene lost 4 bases and the J gene lost 4 bases, with 17 bases spanning the gap. Germline CDR1 is LGHDT and CDR2 is YNNKEL (reference sequence). This CDR3 has 17 amino acids. In DNA, the CDR3 is TGTGCCAGCAGCCCAGAAGGGCAGGGTCAGTATAATTCACCCCTCCACTTT. Translation: CASSPEGQGQYNSPLHF.

The chain joins TRBV5-3 to TRBJ1-6; D may be TRBD1 (6 bases). TRBV5-3 carries the ORF label, with uncertain function. Trimming cost V 1 base and J 4 bases, with 12 bases left between them. The CDR3 is 16 amino acids. CDR3 in DNA: TGTGCCAGAAGCTTGCAGGGGCCTACTTATAATTCACCCCTCCACTTT. This codes for CARSLQGPTYNSPLHF.

The chain couples TRBV11-3 to TRBJ2-3; 12 bases line up with TRBD2. Germline values: CDR1 SGHNT, CDR2 YENEEA. The V and J ends lost 5 bases and 5 bases, in that order; junction bases with no gene match: 5. The length of the CDR3 is 15 residues. CDR3 region: CASSPGLAGKDTQYF. In nucleotides, the CDR3 is TGTGCCAGCAGCCCAGGACTAGCGGGAAAAGATACGCAGTATTTT.

The chain links TRBV5-1 to TRBJ1-6; D perhaps matches TRBD1 (5 bases). The CDR3 extends over 15 amino acids. Germline V gene sequence: CDR1 SGHRS, CDR2 YFSETQ. V lost 0 bases and J 5 bases, leaving 9 bases between the germline ends. The CDR3 DNA reads as TGCGCCAGCAGCTTGGGGCAGGGAAATAATTCACCCCTCCACTTT. As protein: CASSLGQGNNSPLHF.

V is TRBV28 and J is TRBJ2-2; 11 nucleotides align to TRBD2. Trimming cost V 3 bases and J 7 bases; bases outside gene matches: 10. This CDR3 has 17 residues. In germline, CDR1 is MDHEN, CDR2 SYDVKM. The CDR3 DNA reads TGTGCCAGCAGTTTGGGATTAGCGGGAGGGCCGGTCGGGGAGCTGTTTTTT. Protein product: CASSLGLAGGPVGELFF.

This chain connects TRBV28 to TRBJ1-4; D perhaps matches TRBD1 (5 bases). CDR1 is MDHEN and CDR2 is SYDVKM in the germline V gene. CDR3 length equals 14 residues. V dropped 11 bases and J dropped 8 bases, with 21 bases sitting between them. CDR3 DNA sequence: TGTGCCGTAAAAGAAGACAGCTCGAGGGAAAAACTGTTTTTT. It encodes CAVKEDSSREKLFF.

V gene TRBV15 combines with J gene TRBJ2-2; tentatively, D is TRBD2 (6 bases). CDR3 length: 16 amino acids. The germline CDR1 and CDR2 sequences are LNHNV and YYDKDF (reference sequence). The ends were cut back, 1 base at V and 3 bases at J, with 12 bases in the middle. The CDR3 loop is CATSRGGWGDTGELFF. CDR3 coding DNA: TGTGCCACCAGCAGAGGAGGGTGGGGGGACACCGGGGAGCTGTTTTTT. The full variable domain, its missing parts supplied by reference TRBV15 and TRBJ2-2, is DAMVIQNPRYQVTQFGKPVTLSCSQTLNHNVMYWYQQKSSQAPKLLFHYYDKDFNNEADTPDNFQSRRPNTSFCFLDIRSPGLGDTAMYLCATSRGGWGDTGELFFGEGSRLTVL.

V gene TRBV25-1 combines with J gene TRBJ2-3; D gene uncertain. The CDR3 has 16 residues. V lost 5 bases to trimming and J lost 6 bases, with 21 bases between them. From germline, CDR1 is MGHDK and CDR2 SYGVNS. This CDR3 reads CASSSTRSIAMDTQYF. The CDR3 DNA reads TGTGCCAGCAGTTCGACCCGGTCAATAGCAATGGATACGCAGTATTTT.

The rearrangement uses TRBV20-1 and TRBJ1-1, with D unresolved. This CDR3 region has 11 residues. The germline CDR1 and CDR2 sequences are DFQATT and SNEGSKA (reference sequence). V was pared by 4 bases and J by 7 bases, with 10 bases between. This chain's CDR3 is CSAIRGVEAFF. The CDR3 DNA is TGCAGTGCTATCCGGGGTGTTGAAGCTTTCTTT.

V is TRBV20-1 and J is TRBJ2-7, with 11 bases identical to TRBD2. The CDR3 runs to 15 residues. The germline gives CDR1 DFQATT, CDR2 SNEGSKA (reference sequence). The J segment lost 1 base and the V segment lost 3 bases, leaving 5 bases of the junction unmatched. As DNA, the CDR3 is TGCAGTGCTAGTTTCTCTAGCGGGAGGTCCTACGAGCAGTACTTC. Protein product: CSASFSSGRSYEQYF.

This clone appeared once. This chain links TRBV7-2 with TRBJ1-2; D uncertain. V was trimmed by 1 base and J by 3 bases, leaving 9 bases between them. The CDR3 loop spans 14 amino acids. CDR1 SGHTA and CDR2 FQGNSA come from the germline V gene. The CDR3 sequence: CASSLGGQYYGYTF. CDR3 in DNA: TGTGCCAGCAGCTTAGGCGGGCAGTACTATGGCTACACCTTC.

The chain recombines TRBV9 with TRBJ2-2; maybe TRBD2 (6 bases). Germline V gene sequence: CDR1 SGDLS, CDR2 YYNGEE. The CDR3 extends over 15 amino acids. V was shortened by 0 bases and J by 0 bases, with 6 bases between the two germline ends. Here the CDR3 reads CASSVGRANTGELFF. CDR3 sequence (DNA): TGTGCCAGCAGCGTAGGGAGGGCGAACACCGGGGAGCTGTTTTTT.

This clone was seen once. The V gene is TRBV7-9, the J gene TRBJ2-5; TRBD2 aligns across 11 bases. The V gene's germline CDR1 is SEHNR and CDR2 FQNEAQ (reference sequence). This CDR3 has 17 residues. J lost 1 base, V lost 5 bases, and 9 bases had no gene match. The CDR3, as DNA: TGTGCCAGCAGCCGAAACCCGGGACTAGCGGCCCAAGAGACCCAGTACTTC. Its translation: CASSRNPGLAAQETQYF.

This clone was detected a few times. CDR3 loop: CASELTGAVSGYTF. CDR3 bases: TGTGCCAGTGAACTAACAGGGGCAGTTTCTGGCTACACCTTC. This rearrangement joins TRBV19 to TRBJ1-2; 7 bases match TRBD1. From germline, CDR1 is LNHDA and CDR2 SQIVND (reference sequence). Trimming cost V 8 bases and J 7 bases; bases outside gene matches: 13. The CDR3 length is 14 residues.

The rearrangement joins TRBV7-9 to TRBJ2-6, with D hard to call. From germline, CDR1 is SEHNR and CDR2 FQNEAQ (reference sequence). The V gene lost 4 bases and the J gene lost 4 bases, with 8 bases spanning the gap. The CDR3 totals 14 residues. The DNA of the CDR3 is TGTGCCAGCAGCTCAAGCGCGGGGGCCAACGTCCTGACTTTC. This codes for CASSSSAGANVLTF.